This entry lists 6 T cell receptor beta chains sequenced from one sample in a study of T cell changes during pregnancy in multiple sclerosis. This table comes from immunoSEQ multiplex PCR, and its TCRdb copy is limited to in-frame clones, with some not included. The sample contains about 55,000 clones, more than 80% of which appear only once. The material was CD4+ T cells from peripheral blood mononuclear cells, obtained in the first trimester of pregnancy. These receptors all stem from a female donor with multiple sclerosis, enrolled in a pregnancy study.

This sequence joins TRBV28 and TRBJ1-5, with 9 bases fitting TRBD1. The junction had 15 bases not matched to a gene; V was cut back by 7 bases and J by 2 bases. Germline assignment: CDR1 MDHEN and CDR2 SYDVKM. The CDR3 totals 18 residues. The CDR3 sequence: CASIGLQGARDRNQPQHF. DNA of the CDR3: TGTGCCAGCATTGGGTTACAGGGGGCGAGGGATCGCAATCAGCCCCAGCATTTT.

This clone has only a few counts. The genes are TRBV2 and TRBJ2-2, with D uncertain. The CDR3 contains 14 residues. Deletions cut 5 bases from V and 7 bases from J, with 14 bases between. Germline CDR1 is SNHLY and CDR2 is FYNNEI. Written as DNA, the CDR3 is TGTGCCAGCAGTTTTGGTCTCGGGTACGGGGAGCTGTTTTTT. Translating it yields CASSFGLGYGELFF.

The rearrangement links TRBV7-9 to TRBJ2-2, with 7 bases aligning to TRBD1. The CDR3 totals 16 residues. Unmatched junction bases numbered 9, after V lost 5 bases and J lost 3 bases. Germline values: CDR1 SEHNR, CDR2 FQNEAQ (reference sequence). CDR3 region: CASSPRSGTDTGELFF. The DNA for the CDR3 is TGTGCCAGCAGCCCTAGGTCCGGGACAGACACCGGGGAGCTGTTTTTT.

V is TRBV30 and J is TRBJ1-4; TRBD1 aligns across 7 bases. V lost 2 bases, J lost 7 bases, and 13 bases stayed unmatched. This CDR3 has 16 residues. Germline assignment: CDR1 GTSNPN and CDR2 SVGIG (reference sequence). The CDR3 DNA is TGTGCCTGGAGTCCAGGCACAGGGGCCCGTGGTGAAAAACTGTTTTTT. Its translation is CAWSPGTGARGEKLFF.

This chain connects TRBV11-2 to TRBJ1-1, with D unresolved. Germline CDR1 SGHAT, CDR2 FQNNGV. The CDR3 has 12 amino acids. V gave up 5 bases and J gave up 5 bases, with 9 bases separating them. CDR3 in DNA: TGTGCCAGCAGCCTTAGGGAGACTGAAGCTTTCTTT. This gives the protein CASSLRETEAFF.

This clone was seen a single time. The rearrangement joins TRBV29-1 to TRBJ2-5, with 7 bases lining up with TRBD1. This CDR3 has 12 residues. J lost 1 base, V lost 7 bases, and 3 bases had no gene match. Germline CDR1 is SQVTM and CDR2 is ANQGSEA. The CDR3 DNA reads as TGCAGCGCTAGACAGGGCCAAGAGACCCAGTACTTC. Its protein product is CSARQGQETQYF.